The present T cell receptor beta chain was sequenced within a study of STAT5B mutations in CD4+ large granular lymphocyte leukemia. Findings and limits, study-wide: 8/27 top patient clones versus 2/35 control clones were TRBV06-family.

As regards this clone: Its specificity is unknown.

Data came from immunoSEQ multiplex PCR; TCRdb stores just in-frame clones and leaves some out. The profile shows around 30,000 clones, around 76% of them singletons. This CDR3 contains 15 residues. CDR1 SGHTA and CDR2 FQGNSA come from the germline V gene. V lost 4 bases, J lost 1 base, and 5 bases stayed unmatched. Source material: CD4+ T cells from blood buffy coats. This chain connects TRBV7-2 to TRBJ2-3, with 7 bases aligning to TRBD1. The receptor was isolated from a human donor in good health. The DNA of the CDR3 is TGTGCCAGCAGCTCGACAGGGCAGCGCACAGATACGCAGTATTTT. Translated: CASSSTGQRTDTQYF.